The rows below give T cell receptor beta chains drawn from one sample of a study of early T cells in non-severe SARS-CoV-2 infection. From the 5' RACE reads, TCRdb called clonotypes with MiXCR, one entry per CDR3 protein. The sample has under 25,000 distinct CDR3 sequences; about 4.5% are singletons. Sequenced material: whole blood. The receptors derive from an adult who was a healthcare worker with PCR-confirmed SARS-CoV-2 infection or an uninfected control (not recorded which). Both conserved end residues are part of each CDR3. The D gene is left open where the match is weak. The size of a clone is reported for some rows only, either as once, few or many, or as a class for expanded clones.

D gene,clone size,J gene,V gene,CDR3 DNA,CDR3 protein
NA,many,TRBJ2-2,TRBV2,TGTGCCAGCAGTGAATCACAGCTCACCGGGGAGCTGTTTTTT,CASSESQLTGELFF
TRBD2,many,TRBJ2-3,TRBV12-3/TRBV12-4,TGTGCCAGCAAGACTAGCGGATACACAGATACGCAGTATTTT,CASKTSGYTDTQYF
NA,many,TRBJ1-1,TRBV14,TGTGCCAGTCGACAGTTTACGAACACTGAAGCTTTCTTT,CASRQFTNTEAFF
NA,many,TRBJ1-1,TRBV18,TGTGCCAGCTCATCCGGGGGGAACACTGAAGCTTTCTTT,CASSSGGNTEAFF
TRBD1,NA,TRBJ1-5,TRBV11-1,TGTGCCAGCAGCTCGACAGGGTTCGGTCAGCCCCAGCATTTT,CASSSTGFGQPQHF
NA,medium-sized,TRBJ2-3,TRBV6-6,TGTGCCAGCAGTATCGGAGATACGCAGTATTTT,CASSIGDTQYF
NA,few,TRBJ2-1,TRBV7-7,TGTGCTAGCAGCTTAGCAGGGTCTAATGAGCAGTTCTTC,CASSLAGSNEQFF
NA,few,TRBJ2-7,TRBV5-1,TGCGCCAGCTACTCACAGGGTCCCTACGAGCAGTACTTC,CASYSQGPYEQYF
TRBD1,NA,TRBJ1-1,TRBV6-5,TGTGCCAGCAGTGAGGGACAGCGCGCAGAAGCTTTCTTT,CASSEGQRAEAFF
NA,many,TRBJ2-7,TRBV12-3/TRBV12-4,TGTGCCAGCAGCCCGTCCGGGGGCCCCCTTGAGCAGTACTTC,CASSPSGGPLEQYF
NA,NA,TRBJ2-7,TRBV27,TGTGCCAGCAGTTTATCGAATTTCCAGGGAACCCGCCGCTACGAGCAGTACTTC,CASSLSNFQGTRRYEQYF
NA,many,TRBJ1-5,TRBV5-5,TGTGCCAGCAGCCCGCAAACGAATCAGCCCCAGCATTTT,CASSPQTNQPQHF
NA,many,TRBJ1-4,TRBV12-3/TRBV12-4,TGTGCCAGCAGTTCCGAAGGAGAAAAACTGTTTTTT,CASSSEGEKLFF
TRBD1,many,TRBJ2-1,TRBV7-2,TGTGCCAGCAGCTCATACGAAGGACAGGGGGCTGAGCAGTTCTTC,CASSSYEGQGAEQFF
NA,few,TRBJ1-1,TRBV7-3,TGTGCCAGCAGCTCGTATTCGAACACTGAAGCTTTCTTT,CASSSYSNTEAFF
TRBD2,few,TRBJ2-3,TRBV2,TGTGCCAGCAGTGAACCCCTGGGGGGGGACGACGGAGATACGCAGTATTTT,CASSEPLGGDDGDTQYF
NA,few,TRBJ2-5,TRBV12-3/TRBV12-4,TGTGCCAGCAGTTTTCAGGGACAAGAGACCCAGTACTTC,CASSFQGQETQYF
NA,many,TRBJ1-2,TRBV7-2,TGTGCCAGCAGCTTGTTCCCTAACTATGGCTACACCTTC,CASSLFPNYGYTF
NA,many,TRBJ1-5,TRBV4-2,TGTGCCAGCAGCGTGCCTGGTCAGCCCCAGCATTTT,CASSVPGQPQHF
TRBD1,many,TRBJ2-7,TRBV5-1,TGCGCCAGCAGCTTGGGGGGGACAGATTCCTACGAGCAGTACTTC,CASSLGGTDSYEQYF
NA,many,TRBJ1-6,TRBV19,TGTGCCAGCGGACCACCAAATTCACCCCTCCACTTT,CASGPPNSPLHF
NA,many,TRBJ1-2,TRBV27,TGTGCCAGCAGGCCTTCGGGTCTTAGCTATGGCTACACCTTC,CASRPSGLSYGYTF
NA,many,TRBJ2-5,TRBV6-5,TGTGCCAGCAGCAACCCTTTAGGACGGGATTTTTTGGAGACCCAGTACTTC,CASSNPLGRDFLETQYF
NA,NA,TRBJ2-7,TRBV15,TGTGCCACCAGCAGAGATAGGCGCTACGAGCAGTACTTC,CATSRDRRYEQYF
NA,many,TRBJ2-1,TRBV28,TGTGCCAGCAGTTTACCAACAAGGAGCTCCTACAATGAGCAGTTCTTC,CASSLPTRSSYNEQFF
NA,many,TRBJ2-3,TRBV12-5,TGTGCTAGTGGTTTAGGGCAGAACACAGATACGCAGTATTTT,CASGLGQNTDTQYF
TRBD2,few,TRBJ2-1,TRBV20-1,TGCAGTGCTAGAGTTACTAGCGGGGGAAACAATGAGCAGTTCTTC,CSARVTSGGNNEQFF
NA,few,TRBJ1-1,TRBV19,TGTGCCAGTAAATTTTCTGGGGAGGTCAAAGCTTTCTTT,CASKFSGEVKAFF
NA,many,TRBJ1-2,TRBV7-3,TGTGCCAGCAGCTTTAATACCGTCTATGGCTACACCTTC,CASSFNTVYGYTF
NA,many,TRBJ1-1,TRBV6-6,TGTGCCAGCAGTAACCAACGAATGGCACAGGCCACTGAAGCTTTCTTT,CASSNQRMAQATEAFF